One sample yielded the 13 T cell receptor beta chains listed below, sequenced in a study of blood T cell repertoires in COVID-19. Here immunoSEQ multiplex PCR was the method, and the copy in TCRdb shows in-frame clones only, minus some. Of more than 200,000 clones in the sample, approximately 88% were seen once. The sample taken for sequencing was peripheral blood. These TCRs come from a woman in her 30s with COVID-19, enrolled during active disease.

The chain combines TRBV3-1 (or the pseudogene TRBV3-2) with TRBJ1-6; 10 nucleotides agree with TRBD1. This CDR3 comprises 18 residues. V was pared by 3 bases and J by 0 bases, with 5 bases of the junction left unmatched. The V gene's germline CDR1 is LGHDT and CDR2 YNNKEL (reference sequence). CDR3 coding DNA: TGTGCCAGCAGCCAGACAGGGGGCACCCGCTCCTATAATTCACCCCTCCACTTT. Translation: CASSQTGGTRSYNSPLHF.

The chain carries TRBV11-3 and TRBJ1-1, with 7 bases matching TRBD1. The CDR3 totals 12 residues. Germline lookup yields CDR1 SGHNT and CDR2 YENEEA. V dropped 4 bases and J dropped 7; count of bases not matched to a gene: 3. The CDR3 loop reads CASSSGQFEAFF. CDR3 DNA sequence: TGTGCCAGCAGCTCGGGACAGTTTGAAGCTTTCTTT.

This chain joins TRBV6-4 and TRBJ2-1, with TRBD2 identical over 7 bases. This CDR3 comprises 14 residues. CDR1 is MRHNA, CDR2 SNTAGT, per germline. The V and J ends lost 8 bases and 8 bases, in that order; junction bases with no gene match: 12. The CDR3 region is CASSPGGSADEQFF. DNA for the CDR3: TGTGCCAGCTCCCCGGGCGGGAGCGCGGATGAGCAGTTCTTC.

The chain is built from TRBV11-2 and TRBJ2-1; 11 nucleotides align to TRBD2. Germline V gene sequence: CDR1 SGHAT, CDR2 FQNNGV. V shed 5 bases and J 15 bases; nucleotides not matched to a gene: 9. The CDR3 totals 13 residues. The CDR3 DNA follows: TGTGCCAGCAGCCTAGCGGGGGGCCCTTTTCGGTTCTTC. This translates into CASSLAGGPFRFF.

The rearrangement joins TRBV7-8 to TRBJ1-2; D unclear. This CDR3 is built from 15 residues. Germline assignment: CDR1 SGHVS and CDR2 FQNEAQ. With 0 bases removed from V and 5 bases from J, the gap between germline ends came to 13 bases. In nucleotides, the CDR3 is TGTGCCAGCAGCTTAGCGGCCACATCTCCATATGGCTACACCTTC. Translated: CASSLAATSPYGYTF.

This clone appeared once. Additional DNA sequences in this sample encode the identical CDR3. The J gene is TRBJ1-2, the V gene TRBV9; D ambiguous. Germline V gene data show CDR1 as SGDLS and CDR2 as YYNGEE. V was pared by 0 bases and J by 7 bases, with 7 bases between. CDR3 size: 12 residues. In nucleotides, the CDR3 is TGTGCCAGCAGCGTAGTCGGTGGTGGCTACACCTTC. Its protein is CASSVVGGGYTF. The full variable domain, with the rest looked up from reference TRBV9 and TRBJ1-2, is DSGVTQTPKHLITATGQRVTLRCSPRSGDLSVYWYQQSLDQGLQFLIQYYNGEERAKGNILERFSAQQFPDLHSELNLSSLELGDSALYFCASSVVGGGYTFGSGTRLTVV.

V is TRBV18 and J is TRBJ2-7; D might be TRBD1 (6 bases). The ends were cut back, 6 bases at V and 3 bases at J, with 12 bases in the middle. Germline CDR1 reads KGHSH; CDR2 reads LQKENI. The CDR3 loop spans 13 amino acids. The CDR3 sequence: CASSRGGYYEQYV. The CDR3 nucleotides are TGTGCCAGCTCCAGGGGCGGATACTACGAGCAGTACGTC.

The chain couples TRBV7-2 to TRBJ1-2; no reliable D call. Germline V gene lookup returns CDR1 SGHTA and CDR2 FQGNSA. The CDR3 has 15 residues. V lost 5 bases and J 8 bases, leaving 21 bases between the germline ends. CDR3 region: CASSPREPGDGGYTF. CDR3 bases: TGTGCCAGCAGCCCAAGAGAACCCGGGGATGGGGGCTACACCTTC. Together with reference TRBV7-2 and TRBJ1-2, the CDR3 gives the full variable domain: GAGVSQSPSNKVTEKGKDVELRCDPISGHTALYWYRQSLGQGLEFLIYFQGNSAPDKSGLPSDRFSAERTGGSVSTLTIQRTQQEDSAVYLCASSPREPGDGGYTFGSGTRLTVV.

This sequence joins TRBV19 and TRBJ2-3; D is perhaps TRBD1 (7 bases). CDR1 LNHDA and CDR2 SQIVND come from the germline V gene (reference sequence). With 2 bases removed from V and 0 bases from J, the gap between germline ends came to 12 bases. CDR3 length equals 16 residues. Here the CDR3 DNA reads TGTGCCAGTAGTATATGGAGGGGGCTGAGCACAGATACGCAGTATTTT. Protein sequence: CASSIWRGLSTDTQYF.

This chain connects TRBV7-2 to TRBJ1-2, with D possibly being TRBD1 (5 bases). From germline, CDR1 is SGHTA and CDR2 FQGNSA. The CDR3 has 16 amino acids. Trimming removed 0 bases from V and 2 bases from J, with 13 bases in between. The CDR3 DNA reads as TGTGCCAGCAGCTTAGCGCTGGGGGGTTTGAACTATGGCTACACCTTC. Protein product: CASSLALGGLNYGYTF. The entire variable domain, with the rest obtained from reference TRBV7-2 and TRBJ1-2, is as follows: GAGVSQSPSNKVTEKGKDVELRCDPISGHTALYWYRQSLGQGLEFLIYFQGNSAPDKSGLPSDRFSAERTGGSVSTLTIQRTQQEDSAVYLCASSLALGGLNYGYTFGSGTRLTVV.

The chain has TRBV2 and TRBJ1-2; TRBD1 is a possible D gene (6 bases). CDR1 SNHLY and CDR2 FYNNEI come from the germline V gene. This CDR3 is built from 14 residues. Trimming took 0 bases from V and 6 from J, leaving 11 bases between them. CDR3 bases: TGTGCCAGCAGTGAAGCTCGCAGGGGTAATGGCTACACCTTC. Protein product: CASSEARRGNGYTF.

The chain has TRBV5-5 and TRBJ2-6, with TRBD1 as a possible D gene (6 bases). V was shortened by 4 bases and J by 0 bases, with 14 bases between the two germline ends. Germline loops: CDR1 SGHKS, CDR2 YYEKEE (reference sequence). The CDR3 has 17 residues. CDR3 coding DNA: TGTGCCAGCAGCGTGGTAACAGGGCCCTCTGGGGCCAACGTCCTGACTTTC. Its protein is CASSVVTGPSGANVLTF.

The V gene is TRBV4-1, the J gene TRBJ1-5; D is undetermined. Germline values: CDR1 MGHRA, CDR2 YSYEKL. Trimming pared 1 base from V and 4 bases from J, leaving 14 bases between. The CDR3 covers 16 residues. The CDR3 nucleotides are TGCGCCAGCAGCCAAGGCGGGAGGGAGATTAATCAGCCCCAGCATTTT. The encoded protein is CASSQGGREINQPQHF.